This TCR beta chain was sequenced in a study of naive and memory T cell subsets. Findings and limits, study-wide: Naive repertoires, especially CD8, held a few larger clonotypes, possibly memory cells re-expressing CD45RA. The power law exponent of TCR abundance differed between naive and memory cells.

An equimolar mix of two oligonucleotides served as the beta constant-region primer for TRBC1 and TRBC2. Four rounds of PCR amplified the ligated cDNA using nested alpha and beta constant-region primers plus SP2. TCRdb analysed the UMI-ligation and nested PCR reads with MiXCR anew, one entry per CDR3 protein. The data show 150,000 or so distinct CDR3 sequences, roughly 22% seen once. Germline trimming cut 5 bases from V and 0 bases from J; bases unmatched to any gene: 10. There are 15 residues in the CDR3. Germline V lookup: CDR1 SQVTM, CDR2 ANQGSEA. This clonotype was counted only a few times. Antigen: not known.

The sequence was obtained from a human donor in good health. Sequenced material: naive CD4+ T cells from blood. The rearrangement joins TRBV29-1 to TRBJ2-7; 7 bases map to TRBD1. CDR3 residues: CSVRDRLVSSYEQYF. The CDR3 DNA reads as TGCAGCGTTAGGGACAGACTCGTCAGCTCCTACGAGCAGTACTTC.